A selection of T cell receptor beta chains follows, all from one sample in a study of shared clonotypes between healthy human individuals. Profiled with immunoSEQ multiplex PCR; TCRdb holds only in-frame clones, not every one. The sample records over 850,000 clones, 75% to 80% being singletons. Sequencing was done on a sample of memory CD4+ T cells from PBMCs. These receptors were obtained from a young man in good health. Some clones in this sample may be carry-over from other donors' samples. The CDR3 runs from the conserved cysteine through the conserved F or W. D genes are given only for firm matches. Clone size appears in some rows only: once, few, many, or a class for an expanded clone.

cdr3_nt cdr3_aa j_call d_call clone_size v_call
TGTGCCAGCAGTGACCGTGGACAGGGCTATCAGCCCCAGCATTTT CASSDRGQGYQPQHF TRBJ1-5 TRBD1 . TRBV6-1
TGTGCCTGGACGGCCGGGACAGGAGGATACGAGCAGTACTTC CAWTAGTGGYEQYF TRBJ2-7 TRBD1 . TRBV30
TGCGCCAGCAGTAATGGGCAGGTTGGCGATACGCAGTATTTT CASSNGQVGDTQYF TRBJ2-3 . once TRBV5-1
TGTGCCAGCAGCTACTGGAGAGGGATGGGCTACGAGCAGTACTTC CASSYWRGMGYEQYF TRBJ2-7 . . TRBV14
TGTGCCATCGGTCCTAAAGAGACCCAGTACTTC CAIGPKETQYF TRBJ2-5 . few TRBV10-3
TGCGCCAGCAGCTTCCGGACAGGGGGAAATTCAGAGACCCAGTACTTC CASSFRTGGNSETQYF TRBJ2-5 TRBD1 . TRBV5-1
TGTGCCAGCAGTTACGGTCGACAGGGGTTCGACGAGCAGTACTTC CASSYGRQGFDEQYF TRBJ2-7 TRBD1 . TRBV6-5
TGTGCCAGCAGTCGCGCCCTGGTAGGGGAGCTGTTTTTT CASSRALVGELFF TRBJ2-2 . . TRBV7-9
TGTGCCAGCAAACTCTCCGGGACAGCTAACTATGGCTACACCTTC CASKLSGTANYGYTF TRBJ1-2 TRBD1 . TRBV6-1
TGTGCCGTTGGGGCAGGTCTAAATCAGCCCCAGCATTTT CAVGAGLNQPQHF TRBJ1-5 . once TRBV19
TGTGCCAGCAGCCCTATCCGGGGGGGGTCCCATGAGCAGTTCTTC CASSPIRGGSHEQFF TRBJ2-1 TRBD2 . TRBV11-2
TGTGCCAGCAGCCCCCAAAGAGGAAACACCATATATTTT CASSPQRGNTIYF TRBJ1-3 . . TRBV14
TGTGCCAGCAGTGAAACGCGGCACAGGGCTGGAGAGCAGTACTTC CASSETRHRAGEQYF TRBJ2-7 . few TRBV2
TGTGCCAGCCGCCGTACGGGAGGAATGAACACCGGGGAGCTGTTTTTT CASRRTGGMNTGELFF TRBJ2-2 TRBD2 . TRBV7-2
TGTGCCAGCAGCGTTGCGGGGAACTATGGCTACACCTTC CASSVAGNYGYTF TRBJ1-2 . . TRBV9
TGCGCCAGCAGCCAAGAAAGACCGGGACTAGCGGGAGGTCGAGGTACAGATACGCAGTATTTT CASSQERPGLAGGRGTDTQYF TRBJ2-3 TRBD2 . TRBV4-3
TGTGCCAGCAGCTTAGCCCCGGGTAGAGGCGTCGAGTACTTC CASSLAPGRGVEYF TRBJ2-7 . . TRBV7-8
TGTGCCAGCAGTTACAGGCTAGCGAATACCGGGGAGCTGTTTTTT CASSYRLANTGELFF TRBJ2-2 . many TRBV6-6
TGCGCCAGCAGCTATCAGCACGCAGGGGACCGCGCGAACACCGGGGAGCTGTTTTTT CASSYQHAGDRANTGELFF TRBJ2-2 . . TRBV5-1
TGCGCCAGCCGAGGACAGGGGGGATACGAGCAGTACTTC CASRGQGGYEQYF TRBJ2-7 TRBD1 . TRBV10-2
TGTGCCAGCAGCATGGACAGGGGCTATCAGCCCCAGCATTTT CASSMDRGYQPQHF TRBJ1-5 TRBD1 few TRBV7-9
TGTGCCAGCAGCTCTACAGGGGATTGGGGAAAACTGTTTTTT CASSSTGDWGKLFF TRBJ1-4 TRBD1 . TRBV11-2
TGTGCCAGCAGCGGTGGGACAGGAGAGACCCAGTACTTC CASSGGTGETQYF TRBJ2-5 TRBD1 . TRBV2
TGTGCCAGTAGTCTTATCTACAATGAGCAGTTCTTC CASSLIYNEQFF TRBJ2-1 . . TRBV19
TGTGCCAGCAGCTTAGGTGGCGGGACCTACGAGCAGTACTTC CASSLGGGTYEQYF TRBJ2-7 . . TRBV7-2
TGTGCCAGCAGTGGACGGATGAACACCGGGGAGCTGTTTTTT CASSGRMNTGELFF TRBJ2-2 . . TRBV7-3
TGTGCCAGCAGTTTAGGGCTAGCGGGAGGGCCCTACAATGAGCAGTTCTTC CASSLGLAGGPYNEQFF TRBJ2-1 TRBD2 . TRBV28
TGTGCCAGCAGTTTGGGTCGGTCCAGAACCACAGATACGCAGTATTTT CASSLGRSRTTDTQYF TRBJ2-3 . . TRBV27
TGTGCCAGCAGCTTAGACCCAGACAACGGAGGCTACACCTTC CASSLDPDNGGYTF TRBJ1-2 . . TRBV7-6
TGTGCCAGCAGCTTGATCGCGGGGGAAAAACTGTTTTTT CASSLIAGEKLFF TRBJ1-4 . many TRBV5-5
TGTGCCACCAGCAGAGTGGCCTACTATGGCTACACCTTC CATSRVAYYGYTF TRBJ1-2 . once TRBV15
TGTGCCTGGGGACTAGCGGGAGATACGCAGTATTTT CAWGLAGDTQYF TRBJ2-3 TRBD2 many TRBV30
TGTGCCAGCAGTGAGGCACGACAGGCTATCCAGTTCTTC CASSEARQAIQFF TRBJ2-1 . . TRBV2
TGTGCCAGCAGTGAGTCGGCCTATGGCTACACCTTC CASSESAYGYTF TRBJ1-2 . . TRBV2
TGTGCCAGCAGCCGAAGGTCCCCCATGGGCGGGAAGGGCAATGAGCAGTTCTTC CASSRRSPMGGKGNEQFF TRBJ2-1 . . TRBV7-3
TGTGCCAGCAGCCTCGGGGGGCTCTTCAATCAGCCCCAGCATTTT CASSLGGLFNQPQHF TRBJ1-5 . few TRBV9
TGTGCCATCAGTCCCAGCGGGGATTACAATGAGCAGTTCTTC CAISPSGDYNEQFF TRBJ2-1 TRBD2 . TRBV10-3
TGCGCCAGCAGCTTGGGGGCAGGGGGTGAAACAGATACGCAGTATTTT CASSLGAGGETDTQYF TRBJ2-3 TRBD1 many TRBV5-1